A single sample is the source of the 27 T cell receptor beta chains below, sequenced in a study of shared clonotypes between healthy human individuals. Sequenced by immunoSEQ multiplex PCR; TCRdb stores in-frame clones only, minus some. The repertoire holds roughly 1,600,000 clones, with approximately 98.5% as singletons. Sequencing used naive CD4+ T cells sorted from blood. As for subset: CD45RA+ positively selected. These receptor sequences come from a young man in good health.

The V and J genes are TRBV5-1 and TRBJ2-2, with 8 nucleotides matching TRBD2. This CDR3 is built from 17 residues. Per germline, CDR1 SGHRS and CDR2 YFSETQ. The J segment lost 0 bases and the V segment lost 4 bases, leaving 8 bases of the junction unmatched. The CDR3: CASSARASGSNTGELFF. The CDR3 DNA sequence: TGCGCCAGCAGCGCTAGGGCTAGCGGGTCGAACACCGGGGAGCTGTTTTTT.

Notes on this clone: The sample carries other DNA sequences with the same CDR3. V and J are TRBV5-1 and TRBJ2-1; tentative D call: TRBD1 (5 bases). V was cut by 2 bases and J by 3 bases, with 12 bases left in between. The CDR3 runs to 15 residues. Germline loops: CDR1 SGHRS, CDR2 YFSETQ. As DNA, the CDR3 is TGCGCCAGCAGCTTTGGGGCGACCGACTACAATGAGCAGTTCTTC. Residues: CASSFGATDYNEQFF.

The chain couples TRBV30 to TRBJ2-7; 10 bases are shared with TRBD1. Germline CDR1 and CDR2: GTSNPN and SVGIG (reference sequence). The CDR3 totals 14 residues. J was trimmed by 3 bases and V by 1 base; bases with no gene match: 3. Written as DNA, the CDR3 is TGTGCCTGGAGTGGTTGGGACAGGGGCTACGAGCAGTACTTC. This gives the protein CAWSGWDRGYEQYF.

CDR3 in amino acids: CASSLSGPTDTQYF. The CDR3 nucleotides read TGTGCCAGCAGCTTATCGGGCCCTACAGATACGCAGTATTTT. This sequence joins TRBV11-3 and TRBJ2-3, with unresolved D. Trimming cost V 2 bases and J 3 bases, with 9 bases left between them. This CDR3 has 14 amino acids. Germline loops: CDR1 SGHNT, CDR2 YENEEA. The complete variable domain, with remaining parts taken from reference TRBV11-3 and TRBJ2-3, reads EAGVVQSPRYKIIEKKQPVAFWCNPISGHNTLYWYLQNLGQGPELLIRYENEEAVDDSQLPKDRFSAERLKGVDSTLKIQPAELGDSAVYLCASSLSGPTDTQYFGPGTRLTVL.

The rearrangement joins TRBV5-5 to TRBJ2-2, with TRBD2 identical over 8 bases. The V gene end was trimmed by 4 bases and the J gene end by 1 base; junction bases not matched to a gene: 9. Germline V gene lookup returns CDR1 SGHKS and CDR2 YYEKEE (reference sequence). The CDR3 runs 17 residues. The DNA for the CDR3 is TGTGCCAGCAGCCCGGGGGGGTTCGACATGAACACCGGGGAGCTGTTTTTT. Translated, it gives CASSPGGFDMNTGELFF. Looking up the rest from reference TRBV5-5 and TRBJ2-2 gives the full variable domain: DAGVTQSPTHLIKTRGQQVTLRCSPISGHKSVSWYQQVLGQGPQFIFQYYEKEERGRGNFPDRFSARQFPNYSSELNVNALLLGDSALYLCASSPGGFDMNTGELFFGEGSRLTVL.

This rearrangement joins TRBV28 to TRBJ1-5; no reliable D call. Germline V CDR1 and CDR2: MDHEN, SYDVKM. This CDR3 comprises 15 residues. The V gene lost 7 bases and the J gene lost 2 bases, with 15 bases spanning the gap. CDR3 amino acids: CASTGGRRGNQPQHF. In DNA form, the CDR3 reads TGTGCCAGCACCGGAGGTCGTAGGGGCAATCAGCCCCAGCATTTT.

This rearrangement joins TRBV11-2 to TRBJ1-2, with 9 bases matching TRBD1. Germline loops: CDR1 SGHAT, CDR2 FQNNGV. The CDR3 extends over 15 amino acids. The J segment lost 0 bases and the V segment lost 6 bases, leaving 5 bases of the junction unmatched. CDR3 amino acids: CASRVGTGPNYGYTF. DNA for the CDR3: TGTGCCAGCAGAGTTGGGACAGGGCCTAACTATGGCTACACCTTC.

The chain uses TRBV30 and TRBJ1-1; D is perhaps TRBD1 (5 bases). Trimming shortened V by 3 bases and J by 1 base, and 9 bases separated the two germline ends. The length of the CDR3 is 13 residues. Germline CDR1 and CDR2: GTSNPN and SVGIG (reference sequence). CDR3 protein: CAWRFRENTEAFF. The CDR3 DNA follows: TGTGCCTGGAGATTCAGGGAGAACACTGAAGCTTTCTTT. Full variable domain (rest looked up from reference TRBV30 and TRBJ1-1): SQTIHQWPATLVQPVGSPLSLECTVEGTSNPNLYWYRQAAGRGLQLLFYSVGIGQISSEVPQNLSASRPQDRQFILSSKKLLLSDSGFYLCAWRFRENTEAFFGQGTRLTVV.

This chain uses TRBV6-6 with TRBJ2-1, with TRBD2 as a possible D gene (5 bases). Deletions cut 4 bases from V and 4 bases from J, with 11 bases between. The germline V gene has CDR1 MNHNY and CDR2 SVGAGI (reference sequence). This CDR3 is 14 amino acids long. The CDR3 loop is CASSSPPGYNEQFF. In DNA, the CDR3 is TGTGCCAGCAGTTCTCCTCCGGGGTACAATGAGCAGTTCTTC.

The chain recombines TRBV6-5 with TRBJ2-7, with D tentatively TRBD1 (5 bases). Trimming took 8 bases from V and 0 from J, leaving 14 bases between them. The CDR3 sequence is 14 residues long. Germline V CDR1 and CDR2: MNHEY, SVGAGI. CDR3 DNA: TGTGCCAGCTGGGGCGGCCCGAGCTCCTACGAGCAGTACTTC. As protein: CASWGGPSSYEQYF.

The rearrangement uses TRBV6-1 and TRBJ1-5; D gene uncertain. CDR3 length: 14 residues. Deletions cut 6 bases from V and 0 bases from J, with 9 bases between. Germline loops: CDR1 MNHNS, CDR2 SASEGT. In nucleotides, the CDR3 is TGTGCCAGCAGAGTCAGAATTAGCAATCAGCCCCAGCATTTT. This translates into CASRVRISNQPQHF.

In nucleotides, the CDR3 is TGTGCCAGCAGATCCGGGACTAGCGGCTACAATGAGCAGTTCTTC. This codes for CASRSGTSGYNEQFF. J is TRBJ2-1 and V is TRBV7-6; 11 bases are shared with TRBD2. V was clipped by 6 bases and J by 3 bases; unmatched bases: 4. Germline assignment: CDR1 SGHVS and CDR2 FNYEAQ. The CDR3 has 15 residues.

The chain has TRBV18 and TRBJ2-7; no definite D call. Between the trimmed V and J ends, which lost 6 bases and 0 bases, there was a span of 12 bases. The CDR3 contains 14 residues. CDR1 and CDR2 from the germline V gene are KGHSH and LQKENI. The DNA for the CDR3 is TGTGCCAGCTCCCCTGACGGTAGCTCCTACGAGCAGTACTTC. Translation gives CASSPDGSSYEQYF. Combining the CDR3 with reference TRBV18 and TRBJ2-7 gives the whole variable domain NAGVMQNPRHLVRRRGQEARLRCSPMKGHSHVYWYRQLPEEGLKFMVYLQKENIIDESGMPKERFSAEFPKEGPSILRIQQVVRGDSAAYFCASSPDGSSYEQYFGPGTRLTVT.

As regards this clone: This specimen includes other DNA sequences encoding the same CDR3. The chain carries TRBV5-1 and TRBJ1-3; D ambiguous. Germline CDR1 reads SGHRS; CDR2 reads YFSETQ. The V end lost 0 bases, the J end lost 4 bases, and 2 bases lay between the germline ends. The CDR3 sequence is 12 residues long. CDR3 nucleotide sequence: TGCGCCAGCAGCTTGGAGGGAAACACCATATATTTT. Residues: CASSLEGNTIYF.

The chain uses TRBV29-1 and TRBJ2-5; TRBD2 is a possible D gene (5 bases). V lost 5 bases, J lost 2 bases, and 9 bases lay in between. The CDR3 loop spans 12 amino acids. Germline lookup yields CDR1 SQVTM and CDR2 ANQGSEA. The CDR3 loop is CSVNGGQETQYF. For the CDR3, the DNA is TGCAGCGTTAACGGCGGGCAAGAGACCCAGTACTTC.

This clone has a single count. Here the CDR3 reads CASSRPGTDTQYF. DNA for the CDR3: TGTGCCAGCAGTCGCCCCGGGACAGATACGCAGTATTTT. The chain couples TRBV28 to TRBJ2-3; D not certain. With 5 bases removed from V and 3 bases from J, the gap between germline ends came to 9 bases. CDR1 and CDR2 (germline): MDHEN, SYDVKM. The CDR3 loop spans 13 amino acids. The variable domain in full, completed from reference TRBV28 and TRBJ2-3, reads DVKVTQSSRYLVKRTGEKVFLECVQDMDHENMFWYRQDPGLGLRLIYFSYDVKMKEKGDIPEGYSVSREKKERFSLILESASTNQTSMYLCASSRPGTDTQYFGPGTRLTVL.

J is TRBJ2-7 and V is TRBV5-1; D is unclear. Trimming left V 5 bases short and J 1 base short, with 13 bases between. CDR1 and CDR2 from the germline V gene are SGHRS and YFSETQ. CDR3 size: 14 residues. In DNA, the CDR3 is TGCGCCAGCAGTCTGGGCAGCGTATCCTACGAGCAGTACTTC. The encoded protein is CASSLGSVSYEQYF.

The chain links TRBV30 to TRBJ1-1, with D unclear. The germline V gene encodes CDR1 GTSNPN and CDR2 SVGIG (reference sequence). Trimming took 5 bases from V and 6 from J, leaving 16 bases between them. The length of the CDR3 is 13 residues. This chain's CDR3 is CAWLRIGTPEAFF. CDR3 in DNA: TGTGCCTGGCTTAGAATTGGTACTCCTGAAGCTTTCTTT.

The J gene is TRBJ1-1, the V gene TRBV27; D may be TRBD1 (5 bases). Trimming pared 2 bases from V and 1 base from J, leaving 17 bases between. Germline loops: CDR1 MNHEY, CDR2 SMNVEV (reference sequence). This CDR3 spans 17 amino acids. The DNA of the CDR3 is TGTGCCAGCAGTTTAGGACCCCGGGGGTACTCGAACACTGAAGCTTTCTTT. As protein: CASSLGPRGYSNTEAFF.

The chain joins TRBV6-5 to TRBJ2-1; D is unclear. This CDR3 comprises 13 residues. Germline V gene sequence: CDR1 MNHEY, CDR2 SVGAGI. V lost 4 bases and J 8 bases, leaving 12 bases between the germline ends. In nucleotides, the CDR3 is TGTGCCAGCAGTTCCTTGTACGTAGATGAGCAGTTCTTC. Translating it yields CASSSLYVDEQFF.

The V and J genes are TRBV5-1 and TRBJ2-5, with TRBD2 as a possible D gene (6 bases). This CDR3 has 17 amino acids. The germline V gene has CDR1 SGHRS and CDR2 YFSETQ. V lost 0 bases and J 7 bases, leaving 22 bases between the germline ends. The CDR3: CASSLGRPSAVAGTQYF. The CDR3 bases are TGCGCCAGCAGCTTGGGGAGGCCTAGCGCGGTGGCGGGGACCCAGTACTTC.

The CDR3 loop is CASSLDPPRSTDTQYF. The CDR3 bases are TGTGCCAGCAGCTTAGATCCGCCCAGATCGACAGATACGCAGTATTTT. This sequence joins TRBV7-2 and TRBJ2-3; D remains unclear. CDR3 length: 16 residues. Germline values: CDR1 SGHTA, CDR2 FQGNSA. V was shortened by 1 base and J by 3 bases, with 14 bases between the two germline ends. The full variable domain, completed using reference TRBV7-2 and TRBJ2-3, is GAGVSQSPSNKVTEKGKDVELRCDPISGHTALYWYRQSLGQGLEFLIYFQGNSAPDKSGLPSDRFSAERTGGSVSTLTIQRTQQEDSAVYLCASSLDPPRSTDTQYFGPGTRLTVL.

The V gene is TRBV9, the J gene TRBJ2-7, with D perhaps matching TRBD2 (5 bases). V lost 0 bases to trimming and J lost 4 bases, with 17 bases between them. Germline CDR1 reads SGDLS; CDR2 reads YYNGEE. The CDR3 consists of 16 residues. CDR3: CASSVGPADVRYEQYF. The CDR3 DNA is TGTGCCAGCAGCGTAGGGCCAGCGGATGTAAGATACGAGCAGTACTTC. The variable domain in full, with the rest retrieved from reference TRBV9 and TRBJ2-7, is DSGVTQTPKHLITATGQRVTLRCSPRSGDLSVYWYQQSLDQGLQFLIQYYNGEERAKGNILERFSAQQFPDLHSELNLSSLELGDSALYFCASSVGPADVRYEQYFGPGTRLTVT.

The genes are TRBV9 and TRBJ2-5; D might be TRBD2 (5 bases). This CDR3 has 13 residues. CDR1 and CDR2 (germline): SGDLS, YYNGEE. V dropped 3 bases and J dropped 3 bases, with 9 bases sitting between them. This chain's CDR3 is CASSGGAEETQYF. The CDR3 DNA reads as TGTGCCAGCAGCGGGGGAGCGGAAGAGACCCAGTACTTC.

The chain carries TRBV5-4 and TRBJ2-2, with 13 bases matching TRBD2. The CDR3 is made up of 16 amino acids. V lost 2 bases and J lost 7; bases outside the gene matches: 5. Germline values: CDR1 SGHNT, CDR2 YYREEE (reference sequence). This chain's CDR3 is CASSLGLAGVYGELFF. CDR3 DNA: TGTGCCAGCAGCTTAGGACTAGCGGGAGTCTACGGGGAGCTGTTTTTT.

This chain connects TRBV19 to TRBJ2-2; D not resolved. This CDR3 spans 14 amino acids. The V end lost 3 bases, the J end lost 6 bases, and 11 bases lay between the germline ends. The V gene's germline CDR1 is LNHDA and CDR2 SQIVND (reference sequence). CDR3 amino acids: CASSIAETPGELFF. The CDR3 nucleotides read TGTGCCAGTAGTATCGCCGAGACACCCGGGGAGCTGTTTTTT. Together with reference TRBV19 and TRBJ2-2, the CDR3 gives the full variable domain: DGGITQSPKYLFRKEGQNVTLSCEQNLNHDAMYWYRQDPGQGLRLIYYSQIVNDFQKGDIAEGYSVSREKKESFPLTVTSAQKNPTAFYLCASSIAETPGELFFGEGSRLTVL.

The V and J genes are TRBV29-1 and TRBJ2-7; 12 bases align to TRBD2. Trimming at V came to 4 bases and at J to 4 bases, leaving 5 bases not matched to a gene. Germline CDR1 reads SQVTM; CDR2 reads ANQGSEA. This CDR3 is built from 14 residues. This CDR3 reads CSVGLLAGGYEQYF. As DNA, the CDR3 is TGCAGCGTTGGTCTACTAGCGGGAGGTTACGAGCAGTACTTC.